Sequencing of this TCR beta chain was carried out in a study of ipilimumab plus nivolumab after autologous stem cell transplantation. Trimming took 2 bases from V and 1 from J, leaving 12 bases between them. Germline CDR1 is SNHLY and CDR2 is FYNNEI. CDR3 length: 16 residues. Sequencing used immunoSEQ multiplex PCR; TCRdb keeps in-frame clones, though not all of them. The table records tens of thousands of clones, around 80% of them present only once. The source was PBMCs, collected in a trial of ipilimumab plus nivolumab as post-transplant consolidation. The chain links TRBV2 to TRBJ1-3; D call uncertain. This clonotype was obtained from a male donor with diffuse large B-cell lymphoma. The CDR3 DNA reads as TGTGCCAGCAGTGAAAGGCAGGCTATTTCTGGAAACACCATATATTTT. Translated, it gives CASSERQAISGNTIYF.